Shown below are 5 T cell receptor beta chains from a single sample sequenced in a study of blood T cell repertoires in COVID-19. The data were produced by immunoSEQ multiplex PCR, yet TCRdb's version contains in-frame clones alone and is incomplete. The sample has 200,000 to 300,000 clones; approximately 83% are singletons. Source material: peripheral blood. These receptors originate from a woman aged 25 to 39 who had recovered from COVID-19.

The chain links TRBV27 to TRBJ2-3, with 10 bases identical to TRBD2. V was pared by 2 bases and J by 2 bases, with 7 bases of the junction left unmatched. The CDR3 length is 17 residues. Germline V gene sequence: CDR1 MNHEY, CDR2 SMNVEV (reference sequence). The CDR3 loop is CASSLLSSGGFTDTQYF. The DNA for the CDR3 is TGTGCCAGCAGTTTACTAAGTAGCGGGGGGTTCACAGATACGCAGTATTTT.

DNA for the CDR3: TGCGCCAGCAGCCAAGATCGATTAGCAGGGGTTATCTACAATGAGCAGTTCTTC. It is translated as CASSQDRLAGVIYNEQFF. The rearrangement joins TRBV4-3 to TRBJ2-1; tentative D call: TRBD1 (6 bases). Trimming took 0 bases from V and 3 from J, leaving 18 bases between them. Germline CDR1 is LGHNA and CDR2 is YSLEER. This CDR3 has 18 residues.

The V gene is TRBV6-5, the J gene TRBJ2-7, with D possibly TRBD2 on 5 matching bases. Germline values: CDR1 MNHEY, CDR2 SVGAGI. Trimming removed 0 bases at V and 0 bases at J, with 9 bases between. The CDR3 runs 15 residues. The CDR3 loop reads CASSYSPGSSYEQYF. CDR3 DNA: TGTGCCAGCAGTTACTCTCCGGGGAGCTCCTACGAGCAGTACTTC.

The chain employs TRBV9 and TRBJ2-3; maybe TRBD2 (5 bases). Germline-derived CDR1 and CDR2 are SGDLS and YYNGEE. The CDR3 covers 15 residues. The V gene lost 0 bases and the J gene lost 0 bases, with 8 bases spanning the gap. The CDR3 DNA reads TGTGCCAGCAGCGTAGACTGGACTAGCACAGATACGCAGTATTTT. It specifies CASSVDWTSTDTQYF.

This chain links TRBV3-1 (or the pseudogene TRBV3-2) with TRBJ2-2; TRBD1 matches at 11 bases. With V trimmed by 1 base and J by 3 bases, 10 bases remained unmatched. Germline V CDR1 and CDR2: LGHDT, YNNKEL (reference sequence). CDR3 length: 19 amino acids. The CDR3 spells CASSQVTRTGGSHTGELFF. CDR3 coding DNA: TGTGCCAGCAGCCAAGTCACTCGGACAGGGGGCTCGCACACCGGGGAGCTGTTTTTT.